Listed here is a single TCR beta chain. Its specificity is unknown. This specimen belongs to a study of radiotherapy plus CTLA-4 blockade in lung cancer. Study information: Patients showed objective responses in 15% to 20% of cases, and disease control was achieved by approximately 33%.

The CDR3 sequence is 13 residues long. The germline V gene has CDR1 SGHTA and CDR2 FQGTGA. V lost 4 bases and J 1 base, leaving 7 bases between the germline ends. Clones were sequenced by immunoSEQ multiplex PCR, and TCRdb holds only the in-frame ones, with some missing. The repertoire has roughly 50,000 clones, 60% to 80% of them found once; the top ten carry 11%. Study-level results: Early blood T cell clone changes and increased post-radiation serum interferon-beta were reportedly the strongest response predictors. In blood, after radiotherapy plus ipilimumab, tumor-derived TCR clones expanded.

Patients in the study, people with chemo-refractory metastatic non-small-cell lung cancer, received focal radiation plus ipilimumab CTLA-4 blockade. The chain joins TRBV7-3 to TRBJ1-1; no clear D. The sample in question was peripheral blood, obtained from a patient treated with radiotherapy plus ipilimumab. The clonotype comes from a human donor with non-small cell lung cancer who had stable disease on radiotherapy plus ipilimumab. CDR3 in DNA: TGTGCCAGCAGCTCGGGCCGGAACACTGAAGCTTTCTTT. This gives the protein CASSSGRNTEAFF.